Presented here are 21 T cell receptor beta chains from one specimen sequenced in a study of T cell responses to AZD1222 COVID-19 vaccine. Method: immunoSEQ multiplex PCR; TCRdb's copy keeps in-frame clones and lacks some. The sample includes hundreds of thousands of clones, 90% to 95% seen only once; the top ten take roughly 1%. The sample consisted of peripheral blood, taken on day 0 of MenACWY control vaccination. Receptor source: an adult in good health.

The chain is built from TRBV9 and TRBJ2-7, with 9 bases identical to TRBD1. This CDR3 region has 15 residues. Trimming took 3 bases from V and 4 from J; bases not matched to a gene: 8. Germline values: CDR1 SGDLS, CDR2 YYNGEE. This CDR3 is CASSALVGQGYEQYF. The CDR3, as DNA: TGTGCCAGCAGCGCACTTGTGGGACAGGGTTACGAGCAGTACTTC.

This clone showed up just a few times. The J gene is TRBJ2-5, the V gene TRBV15; 9 positions agree with TRBD2. The CDR3 sequence is 17 residues long. Per germline, CDR1 LNHNV and CDR2 YYDKDF (reference sequence). Trimming cost V 0 bases and J 5 bases; bases outside gene matches: 10. CDR3 nucleotide sequence: TGTGCCACCAGCAGAGATGGCGGGGCGGGGGGGCCCGAGACCCAGTACTTC. It is translated as CATSRDGGAGGPETQYF.

The gene calls are TRBV5-1 and TRBJ2-2, with a weak D call TRBD1 (5 bases). Germline-derived CDR1 and CDR2 are SGHRS and YFSETQ. CDR3 length equals 15 residues. V dropped 4 bases and J dropped 3 bases, with 13 bases sitting between them. CDR3 nucleotides: TGCGCCAGCAGCCCCCCCCAGGGTCACACCGGGGAGCTGTTTTTT. This codes for CASSPPQGHTGELFF. Using reference TRBV5-1 and TRBJ2-2 for the parts outside the CDR3, the full variable domain is KAGVTQTPRYLIKTRGQQVTLSCSPISGHRSVSWYQQTPGQGLQFLFEYFSETQRNKGNFPGRFSGRQFSNSRSEMNVSTLELGDSALYLCASSPPQGHTGELFFGEGSRLTVL.

The CDR3 DNA is TGTGCCACCAGTGATCAAAGCGACTATGGCTACACCTTC. Amino acids: CATSDQSDYGYTF. The chain is built from TRBV24-1 and TRBJ1-2; unclear D gene. Germline V gene lookup returns CDR1 KGHDR and CDR2 SFDVKD. V lost 3 bases to trimming and J lost 3 bases, with 7 bases between them. CDR3 size: 13 residues.

The DNA of the CDR3 is TGTGCCTGGAGCCCTGACAGCTCTTATGGCTACACCTTC. Translation gives CAWSPDSSYGYTF. This chain joins TRBV30 and TRBJ1-2; possible D gene TRBD1, 5 bases. The germline CDR1 and CDR2 sequences are GTSNPN and SVGIG (reference sequence). Trimming took 3 bases from V and 5 from J, leaving 13 bases between them. The CDR3 is made up of 13 amino acids.

This clone has a handful of counts. The chain's CDR3 is CASSITWNTEAFF. The CDR3 nucleotides are TGTGCCAGTAGTATTACCTGGAACACTGAAGCTTTCTTT. The chain employs TRBV19 and TRBJ1-1, with D unresolved. The CDR3 is made up of 13 amino acids. V was shortened by 3 bases and J by 1 base, with 6 bases between the two germline ends. Germline V lookup: CDR1 LNHDA, CDR2 SQIVND (reference sequence).

The chain recombines TRBV5-4 with TRBJ1-1, with D unresolved. Trimming took 4 bases from V and 0 from J, leaving 10 bases between them. Germline-derived CDR1 and CDR2 are SGHNT and YYREEE (reference sequence). This CDR3 has 14 residues. CDR3 bases: TGTGCCAGCAGCCCCGACACCATGAACACTGAAGCTTTCTTT. Protein product: CASSPDTMNTEAFF.

The rearrangement links TRBV7-2 to TRBJ1-4, with unresolved D. This CDR3 is built from 15 residues. Germline CDR1 SGHTA, CDR2 FQGNSA. The V end was cut by 1 base, the J end by 3 bases, with 9 bases between. CDR3 loop: CASSLDGVPNEKLFF. The CDR3, as DNA: TGTGCCAGCAGCTTAGATGGGGTTCCTAATGAAAAACTGTTTTTT.

The CDR3 coding sequence is TGTGCCAGCAGCGCCCGTCCGGGCGGTTCGAACACCGGGGAGCTGTTTTTT. Translation gives CASSARPGGSNTGELFF. The chain employs TRBV9 and TRBJ2-2; D unresolved. Germline CDR1 is SGDLS and CDR2 is YYNGEE. CDR3 length: 17 amino acids. Trimming shortened V by 3 bases and J by 0 bases, and 15 bases separated the two germline ends.

This chain connects TRBV7-9 to TRBJ1-1, with D possibly being TRBD1 (6 bases). The germline gives CDR1 SEHNR, CDR2 FQNEAQ (reference sequence). The CDR3 sequence is 13 residues long. V lost 6 bases and J lost 6, with 14 bases in between. As DNA, the CDR3 is TGTGCCAGCAGGGGTACTGGGGGCGCTGAAGCTTTCTTT. Protein product: CASRGTGGAEAFF.

J is TRBJ1-1 and V is TRBV5-1; D unclear. V gave up 0 bases and J gave up 6 bases, with 9 bases separating them. The CDR3 is 13 amino acids. Germline-derived CDR1 and CDR2 are SGHRS and YFSETQ. As DNA, the CDR3 is TGCGCCAGCAGCTTGGACGGAGGGTCTGAAGCTTTCTTT. Residues: CASSLDGGSEAFF.

This clone was detected once. V is TRBV30 and J is TRBJ1-5; maybe TRBD1 (6 bases). CDR3 length equals 15 residues. Germline V lookup: CDR1 GTSNPN, CDR2 SVGIG (reference sequence). Trimming pared 1 base from V and 0 bases from J, leaving 10 bases between. The CDR3 DNA is TGTGCCTGGAGTGATCAGGGGTTTAGCAATCAGCCCCAGCATTTT. Translation: CAWSDQGFSNQPQHF.

The chain employs TRBV5-4 and TRBJ2-3; TRBD2 matches at 9 bases. This CDR3 comprises 15 residues. Trimming cost V 0 bases and J 7 bases; bases outside gene matches: 6. Per the germline V gene, CDR1 is SGHNT and CDR2 is YYREEE (reference sequence). DNA for the CDR3: TGTGCCAGCAGCTTGGCAGGACTAGCGTTGAATACGCAGTATTTT. It encodes CASSLAGLALNTQYF.

V and J are TRBV5-1 and TRBJ2-2, with D uncertain. Germline loops: CDR1 SGHRS, CDR2 YFSETQ. Between the trimmed V and J ends, which lost 4 bases and 1 base, there was a span of 11 bases. The length of the CDR3 is 15 residues. The CDR3 DNA reads as TGCGCCAGCAGCCCTCGGACGGGGAACACCGGGGAGCTGTTTTTT. Encoded protein: CASSPRTGNTGELFF.

This clone is a singleton in its sample. This chain joins TRBV9 and TRBJ2-2; D is perhaps TRBD1 or TRBD2 (5 bases each). The CDR3 covers 16 residues. The V and J ends lost 2 bases and 4 bases respectively, with 15 bases between them. From germline, CDR1 is SGDLS and CDR2 YYNGEE. CDR3 sequence (DNA): TGTGCCAGCAGCGTTTCGGTGGGGGAAAGCACCGGGGAGCTGTTTTTT. It translates to CASSVSVGESTGELFF.

V is TRBV18 and J is TRBJ1-4; perhaps TRBD1 as D (5 bases). The germline CDR1 and CDR2 sequences are KGHSH and LQKENI. V was clipped by 0 bases and J by 7 bases, with 9 bases between them. This CDR3 is built from 14 residues. CDR3 sequence (DNA): TGTGCCAGCTCACCACCCATGGGGGGTGAAAAACTGTTTTTT. Translating it yields CASSPPMGGEKLFF. The complete variable domain, with remaining parts taken from reference TRBV18 and TRBJ1-4, reads NAGVMQNPRHLVRRRGQEARLRCSPMKGHSHVYWYRQLPEEGLKFMVYLQKENIIDESGMPKERFSAEFPKEGPSILRIQQVVRGDSAAYFCASSPPMGGEKLFFGSGTQLSVL.

This clone was detected a few times. The chain combines TRBV5-1 with TRBJ2-5; D is ambiguous. The CDR3 loop spans 12 amino acids. V gave up 3 bases and J gave up 5 bases, with 8 bases separating them. The germline V gene encodes CDR1 SGHRS and CDR2 YFSETQ. The CDR3 protein is CASSYASETQYF. In DNA, the CDR3 is TGCGCCAGCAGCTATGCCAGCGAGACCCAGTACTTC.

The J gene is TRBJ1-1, the V gene TRBV7-9; TRBD1 might be the D (5 bases). Germline assignment: CDR1 SEHNR and CDR2 FQNEAQ (reference sequence). CDR3 length: 13 residues. Trimming cost V 5 bases and J 7 bases, with 14 bases left between them. The CDR3, as DNA: TGTGCCAGCAGCATTACAGGTCTGGATGAAGCTTTCTTT. Amino acid sequence: CASSITGLDEAFF.

The chain employs TRBV5-6 and TRBJ1-4; tentatively, D is TRBD1 (5 bases). From germline, CDR1 is SGHDT and CDR2 YYEEEE. V shed 4 bases and J shed 4 bases, with 17 bases lying between them. The CDR3 sequence is 16 residues long. As DNA, the CDR3 is TGTGCCAGCAGCAGGACACCCGGGTCTCTTAATGAAAAACTGTTTTTT. Protein: CASSRTPGSLNEKLFF. The variable domain in full, with the rest retrieved from reference TRBV5-6 and TRBJ1-4, is DAGVTQSPTHLIKTRGQQVTLRCSPKSGHDTVSWYQQALGQGPQFIFQYYEEEERQRGNFPDRFSGHQFPNYSSELNVNALLLGDSALYLCASSRTPGSLNEKLFFGSGTQLSVL.

CDR3 region: CASSLDPTFSGNTIYF. Here the CDR3 DNA reads TGCGCCAGCAGCTTGGATCCCACTTTCTCTGGAAACACCATATATTTT. This sequence joins TRBV5-1 and TRBJ1-3; D uncertain. Per germline, CDR1 SGHRS and CDR2 YFSETQ. This CDR3 spans 16 amino acids. Between the trimmed V and J ends, which lost 0 bases and 0 bases, there was a span of 10 bases.

The V call is TRBV19, the J call TRBJ1-1; no clear D gene. Trimming removed 5 bases at V and 4 bases at J, with 17 bases between. The germline V gene has CDR1 LNHDA and CDR2 SQIVND (reference sequence). The CDR3 contains 15 residues. The CDR3 DNA reads TGTGCCAGTAGTTGGGGATGGCAGCCCGGCACTGAAGCTTTCTTT. Amino acids: CASSWGWQPGTEAFF.